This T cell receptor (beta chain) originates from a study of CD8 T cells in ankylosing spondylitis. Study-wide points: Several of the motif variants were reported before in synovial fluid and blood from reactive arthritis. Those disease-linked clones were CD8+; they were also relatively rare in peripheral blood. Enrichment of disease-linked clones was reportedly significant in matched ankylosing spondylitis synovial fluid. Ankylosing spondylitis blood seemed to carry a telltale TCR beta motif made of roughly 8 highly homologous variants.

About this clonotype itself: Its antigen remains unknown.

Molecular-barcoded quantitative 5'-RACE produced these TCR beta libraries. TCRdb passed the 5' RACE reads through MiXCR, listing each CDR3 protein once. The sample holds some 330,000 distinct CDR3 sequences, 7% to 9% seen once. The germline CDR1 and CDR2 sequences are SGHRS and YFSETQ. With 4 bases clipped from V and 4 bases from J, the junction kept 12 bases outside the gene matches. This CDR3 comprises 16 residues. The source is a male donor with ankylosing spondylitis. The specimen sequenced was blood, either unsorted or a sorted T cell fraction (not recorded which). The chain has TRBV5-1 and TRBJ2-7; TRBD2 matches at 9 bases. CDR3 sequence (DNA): TGCGCCAGCAGCGGCTTTAGCGGGAGTAATCCTTACGAGCAGTACTTC. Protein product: CASSGFSGSNPYEQYF.